This T cell receptor beta chain emerged from a study of T cell repertoires in ileal Crohn's disease. Findings and limits, study-wide: High-frequency clones were more common in sorted CD8 than CD4 cells. Active smokers at surgery had more clonal expansions than non-smokers. Every patient over 26.8% clonality showed endoscopic recurrence.

Per sample, 500 to 650 nanograms of biopsy DNA were TCRB immunosequenced. TCRdb's table, derived via immunoSEQ multiplex PCR, lists solely in-frame clones and lacks some. The sample lists 13,000 or so clones, around nine tenths occurring once. About this clone itself: Its specificity is not known.

The V gene end was trimmed by 0 bases and the J gene end by 7 bases; junction bases not matched to a gene: 7. CDR3 size: 16 residues. Germline V gene sequence: CDR1 KGHSH, CDR2 LQKENI. The source of this sequence is an adult with Crohn's disease. Sequencing was carried out using ileal tissue. V is TRBV18 and J is TRBJ2-2; 8 bases agree with TRBD1. Here the CDR3 DNA reads TGTGCCAGCTCACCACCGGAGACAGGGGCGGTCGGGGAGCTGTTTTTT. The encoded protein is CASSPPETGAVGELFF.